This T cell receptor beta chain derives from a study of OX40 agonist ivuxolimab in advanced cancers. Clones were read by immunoSEQ multiplex PCR, and TCRdb kept only the in-frame ones, dropping some. The sample yields about 70,000 clones, about 85% seen once. The germline CDR1 and CDR2 sequences are SQVTM and ANQGSEA. Trimming cost V 3 bases and J 6 bases, with 7 bases left between them. The CDR3 is 11 residues long. The sequence derives from an adult with an advanced solid tumor such as melanoma, head and neck, liver or kidney cancer. Material: CD4+ or CD8+ T cells sorted from blood, obtained in a trial of the OX40 agonist ivuxolimab. The chain recombines TRBV29-1 with TRBJ2-3; D uncertain. CDR3 nucleotides: TGCAGCGTTGATCTGGGCGATACGCAGTATTTT. Amino acid sequence: CSVDLGDTQYF.